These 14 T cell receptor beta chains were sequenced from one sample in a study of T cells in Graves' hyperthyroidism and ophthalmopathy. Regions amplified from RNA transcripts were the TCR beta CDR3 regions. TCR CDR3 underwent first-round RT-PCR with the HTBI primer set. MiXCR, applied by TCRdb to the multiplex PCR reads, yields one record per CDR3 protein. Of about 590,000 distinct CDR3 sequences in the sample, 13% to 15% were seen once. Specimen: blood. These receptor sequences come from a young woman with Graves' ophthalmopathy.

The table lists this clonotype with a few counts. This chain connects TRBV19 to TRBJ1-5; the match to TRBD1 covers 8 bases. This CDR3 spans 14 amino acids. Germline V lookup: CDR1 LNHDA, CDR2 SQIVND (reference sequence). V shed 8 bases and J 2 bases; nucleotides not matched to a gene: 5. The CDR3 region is CASDRGGGNQPQHF. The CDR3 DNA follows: TGTGCCAGTGACAGGGGCGGTGGCAATCAGCCCCAGCATTTT.

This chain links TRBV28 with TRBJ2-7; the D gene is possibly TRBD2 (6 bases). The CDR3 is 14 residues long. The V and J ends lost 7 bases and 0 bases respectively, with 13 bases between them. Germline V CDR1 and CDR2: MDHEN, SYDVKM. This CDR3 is CASKEGISSYEQYF. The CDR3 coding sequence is TGTGCCAGCAAGGAGGGGATAAGCTCCTACGAGCAGTACTTC.

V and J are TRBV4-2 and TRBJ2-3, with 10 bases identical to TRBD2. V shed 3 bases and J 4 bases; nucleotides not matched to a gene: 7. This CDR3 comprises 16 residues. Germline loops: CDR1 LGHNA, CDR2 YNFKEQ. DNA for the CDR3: TGTGCCAGCAGCCATCAAGCGGGAGGGCCCCCAGATACGCAGTATTTT. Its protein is CASSHQAGGPPDTQYF.

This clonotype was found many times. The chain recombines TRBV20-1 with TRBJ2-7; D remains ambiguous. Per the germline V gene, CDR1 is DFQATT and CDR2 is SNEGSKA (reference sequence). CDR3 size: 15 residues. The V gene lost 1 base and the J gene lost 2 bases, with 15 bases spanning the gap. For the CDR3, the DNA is TGCAGTGCTAGAGTGGGCCCAGCCTTGACCTACGAGCAGTACTTC. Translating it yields CSARVGPALTYEQYF.

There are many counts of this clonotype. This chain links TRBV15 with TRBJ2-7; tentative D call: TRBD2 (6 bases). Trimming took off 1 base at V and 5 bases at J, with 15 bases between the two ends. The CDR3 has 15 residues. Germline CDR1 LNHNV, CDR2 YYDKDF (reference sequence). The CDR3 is CATSRAVLAGNEQYF. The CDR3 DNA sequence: TGTGCCACCAGCAGAGCAGTCCTCGCGGGGAACGAGCAGTACTTC.

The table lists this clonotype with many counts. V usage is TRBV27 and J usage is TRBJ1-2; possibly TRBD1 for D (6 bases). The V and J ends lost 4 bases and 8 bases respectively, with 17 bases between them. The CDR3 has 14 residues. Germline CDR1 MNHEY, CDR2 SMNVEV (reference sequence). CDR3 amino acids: CASSSPGQGIGYTF. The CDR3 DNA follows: TGTGCCAGCAGTTCCCCCGGGCAGGGGATCGGCTACACCTTC.

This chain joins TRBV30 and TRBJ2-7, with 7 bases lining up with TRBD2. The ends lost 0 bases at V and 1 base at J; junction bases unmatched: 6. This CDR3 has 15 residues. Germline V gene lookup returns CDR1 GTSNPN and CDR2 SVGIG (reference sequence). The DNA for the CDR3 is TGTGCCTGGAGTGTCGGGGGAGCGGGGTCCTACGAGCAGTACTTC. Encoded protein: CAWSVGGAGSYEQYF.

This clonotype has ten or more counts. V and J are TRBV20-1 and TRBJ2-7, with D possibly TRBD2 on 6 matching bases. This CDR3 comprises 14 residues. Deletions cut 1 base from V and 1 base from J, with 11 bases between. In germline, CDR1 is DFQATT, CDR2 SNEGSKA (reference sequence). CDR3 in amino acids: CSARVVGTSYEQYF. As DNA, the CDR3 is TGCAGTGCTAGAGTGGTCGGGACTTCCTACGAGCAGTACTTC.

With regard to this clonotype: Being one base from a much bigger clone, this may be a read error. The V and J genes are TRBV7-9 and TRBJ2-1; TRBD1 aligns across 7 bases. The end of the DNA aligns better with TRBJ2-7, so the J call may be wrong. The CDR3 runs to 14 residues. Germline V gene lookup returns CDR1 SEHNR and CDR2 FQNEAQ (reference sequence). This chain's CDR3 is CASSPGTARNEQYF. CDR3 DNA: TGTGCCAGCAGCCCCGGGACAGCTAGGAATGAGCAGTACTTC.

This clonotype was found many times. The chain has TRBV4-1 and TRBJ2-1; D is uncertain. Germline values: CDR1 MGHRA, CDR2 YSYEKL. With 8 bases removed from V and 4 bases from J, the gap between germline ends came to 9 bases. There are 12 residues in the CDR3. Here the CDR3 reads CASGPVYNEQFF. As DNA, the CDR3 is TGCGCCAGCGGCCCCGTTTACAATGAGCAGTTCTTC.

CDR3 residues: CASSQGQAGGGYEQYF. CDR3 bases: TGCGCCAGCAGCCAAGGTCAGGCAGGGGGCGGCTACGAGCAGTACTTC. The V call is TRBV4-1, the J call TRBJ2-7; TRBD1 matches at 8 bases. This CDR3 is built from 16 residues. V gave up 1 base and J gave up 3 bases; unmatched junction bases: 8. Germline loops: CDR1 MGHRA, CDR2 YSYEKL.

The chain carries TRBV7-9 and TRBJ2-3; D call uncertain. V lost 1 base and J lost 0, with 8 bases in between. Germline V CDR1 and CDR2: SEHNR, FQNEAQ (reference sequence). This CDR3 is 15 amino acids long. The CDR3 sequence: CASSLDGSSTDTQYF. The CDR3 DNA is TGTGCCAGCAGCTTAGACGGATCTAGCACAGATACGCAGTATTTT. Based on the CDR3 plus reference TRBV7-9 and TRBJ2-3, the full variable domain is DTGVSQNPRHKITKRGQNVTFRCDPISEHNRLYWYRQTLGQGPEFLTYFQNEAQLEKSRLLSDRFSAERPKGSFSTLEIQRTEQGDSAMYLCASSLDGSSTDTQYFGPGTRLTVL.

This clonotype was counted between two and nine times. The CDR3 loop reads CSAEDLIPALSEQYF. The CDR3 DNA is TGCAGTGCTGAGGACCTTATTCCGGCCCTGAGCGAGCAGTACTTC. The chain carries TRBV20-1 and TRBJ2-7; no definite D call. CDR3 length: 15 residues. The V end was cut by 5 bases, the J end by 6 bases, with 23 bases between. Looked up from germline, CDR1 is DFQATT and CDR2 is SNEGSKA (reference sequence).

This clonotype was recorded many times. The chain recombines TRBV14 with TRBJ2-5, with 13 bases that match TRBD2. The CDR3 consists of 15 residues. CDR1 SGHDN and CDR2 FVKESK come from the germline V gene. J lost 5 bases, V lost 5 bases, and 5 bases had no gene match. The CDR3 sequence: CASSYGLAGVETQYF. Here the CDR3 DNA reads TGTGCCAGCAGCTACGGACTAGCGGGAGTTGAGACCCAGTACTTC.